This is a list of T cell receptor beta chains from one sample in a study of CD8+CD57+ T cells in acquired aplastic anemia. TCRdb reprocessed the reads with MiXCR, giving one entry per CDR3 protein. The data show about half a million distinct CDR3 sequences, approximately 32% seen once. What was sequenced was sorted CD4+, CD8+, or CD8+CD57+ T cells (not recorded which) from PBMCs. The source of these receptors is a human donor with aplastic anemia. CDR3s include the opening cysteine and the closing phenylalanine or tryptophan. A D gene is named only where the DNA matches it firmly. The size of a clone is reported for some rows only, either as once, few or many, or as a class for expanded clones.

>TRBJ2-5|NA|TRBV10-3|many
TGTGCCATCAGTGAGTCGATAAAGAGACTCCAAGAGACCCAGTACTTC
CAISESIKRLQETQYF
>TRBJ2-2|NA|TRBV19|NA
TGTGCCAGTAGTATAGCGGCTTTAAGCACCGGGGAGCTGTTTTTT
CASSIAALSTGELFF
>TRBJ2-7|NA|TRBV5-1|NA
TGCGCCAGCAGCCTCCCGGGACAAAGATCCTACGAGCAGTACTTC
CASSLPGQRSYEQYF
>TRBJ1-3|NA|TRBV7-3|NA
TGCGCCAGCAGCCCCCTACGGGGGGCTATCTTGGGAAACACCATATATTTT
CASSPLRGAILGNTIYF
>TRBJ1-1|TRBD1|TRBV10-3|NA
TGTGCCAGCAGCCCACAGGGGGAGAACACTGAAGCTTTCTTT
CASSPQGENTEAFF
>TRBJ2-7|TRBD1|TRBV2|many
TGTGCCGCCCGGGACAGAGGAGACGAGCAGTACTTC
CAARDRGDEQYF
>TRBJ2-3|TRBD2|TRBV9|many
TGTGCCAGCAGCGTGACTAGCGGGACAACCGATACGCAGTATTTT
CASSVTSGTTDTQYF
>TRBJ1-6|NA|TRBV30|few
TGTGCCTGGAGTGGGCAGTATAATTCACCCCTCCACTTT
CAWSGQYNSPLHF
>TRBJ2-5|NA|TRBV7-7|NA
TGTGCCAGCAGCGCGACTGTGGCGGGAGAGACCCAGTACTTC
CASSATVAGETQYF
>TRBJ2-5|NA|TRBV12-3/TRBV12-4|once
TGTGCCAGCAGTTTTACGGGGCCAGCGGCCCAGCACTTC
CASSFTGPAAQHF
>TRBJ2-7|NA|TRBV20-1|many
TGCAGTGCTAGTCCTGGGTCGGGCGAGCAGTACTTC
CSASPGSGEQYF
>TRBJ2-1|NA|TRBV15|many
TGTGCCACCAGCAGAGGGGCCTCCTACAATGAGCAGTTCTTC
CATSRGASYNEQFF
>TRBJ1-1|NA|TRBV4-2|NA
TGTGCCAGCAGCCAAGGTACGGGGCAAACCTACACTGAAGCTTTCTTT
CASSQGTGQTYTEAFF
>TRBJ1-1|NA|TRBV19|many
TGTGCCAGTAGTATCGTGCCCTTACCCAACACTGAAGCTTTCTTT
CASSIVPLPNTEAFF
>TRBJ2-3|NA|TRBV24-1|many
TGTGCCACCAGTGATTTCCGAGCCGGGACGGAGGACACAGATACGCAGTATTTT
CATSDFRAGTEDTDTQYF
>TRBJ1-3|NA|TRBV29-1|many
TGCAGCGCTCAGAAACAGGGCTCTGGAAACACCATATATTTT
CSAQKQGSGNTIYF
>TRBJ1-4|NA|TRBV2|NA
TGTGCCAGCAGCTTGGGACATTCTAATGAAAAACTGTTTTTT
CASSLGHSNEKLFF
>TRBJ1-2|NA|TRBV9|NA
TGTGCCAGCAGCGTTGAGATTGGCGGTAACTATGGCTACACCTTC
CASSVEIGGNYGYTF
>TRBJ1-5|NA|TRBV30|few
TGTGCCTGGAGTGTAGCCCAGGGCGGCCAGCCCCAGCATTTT
CAWSVAQGGQPQHF
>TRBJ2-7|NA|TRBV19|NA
TGTGCCAGTAGTATGTCCGGAGGGGTCGACGAGCAGTACTTC
CASSMSGGVDEQYF
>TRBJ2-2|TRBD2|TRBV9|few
TGTGCCAGCGGAGGAGCGGGGGTCGCGAACACCGGGGAGCTGTTTTTT
CASGGAGVANTGELFF
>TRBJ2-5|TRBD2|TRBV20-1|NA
TGCAGTGCTAGATCTCTAGCGGGAGGAGAGACCCAGTACTTC
CSARSLAGGETQYF
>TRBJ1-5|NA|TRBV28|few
TGTGCCAGCCACGGAAGCAATCAGCCCCAGCATTTT
CASHGSNQPQHF
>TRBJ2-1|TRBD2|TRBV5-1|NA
TGCGCCAGCAGCACGGGACTAGCGGACCTCAATGAGCAGTTCTTC
CASSTGLADLNEQFF
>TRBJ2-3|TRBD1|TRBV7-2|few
TGTGCCAGCAGCTACAGACAGGGAGCAGATACGCAGTATTTT
CASSYRQGADTQYF
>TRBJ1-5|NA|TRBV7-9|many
TGTGCCAGCAGCCCAGACCGTGGACCCCAGCATTTT
CASSPDRGPQHF
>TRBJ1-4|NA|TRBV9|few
TGTGCCAGCAGCGTAGAACCCCAAGGGCAGGCAGGAGAAAAACTGTTTTTT
CASSVEPQGQAGEKLFF
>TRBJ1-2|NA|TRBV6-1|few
TGTGCCAGCACCACCGGACAGAAATCTTACACCTTC
CASTTGQKSYTF
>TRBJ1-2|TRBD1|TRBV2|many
TGTGCCAGCAGTGTAACGACAGGGGTCTATGGCTACACCTTC
CASSVTTGVYGYTF
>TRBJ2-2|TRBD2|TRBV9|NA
TGTGCCAGCAGCCAAGAGACTAGCGGGAACACCGGGGAGCTGTTTTTT
CASSQETSGNTGELFF
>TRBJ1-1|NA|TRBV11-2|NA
TGTGCCAGCAGCTATGCCGGGACCCCTGTCACTGAAGCTTTCTTT
CASSYAGTPVTEAFF
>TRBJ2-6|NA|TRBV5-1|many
TGCGCCAGCAGCTTGGCATCTGGGGCCAACGTCCTGACTTTC
CASSLASGANVLTF
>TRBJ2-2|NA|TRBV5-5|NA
TGTGCCAGCAGCTTGACGCGTTCCAGCGGGGAGCTGTTTTTT
CASSLTRSSGELFF
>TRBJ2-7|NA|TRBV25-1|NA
TGTGCCAGCAGTGAATACGCCGGAACCTACGAGCAGTACTTC
CASSEYAGTYEQYF
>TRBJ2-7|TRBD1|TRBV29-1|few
TGCAGCTGGGGACAGGGGGTGGGGGAGCAGTACTTC
CSWGQGVGEQYF
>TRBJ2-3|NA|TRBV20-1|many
TGCAGTGCTAAAGGGAGAGATACGCAGTATTTT
CSAKGRDTQYF
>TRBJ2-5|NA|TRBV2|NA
TGTGCCAGCAGCCAAGGGGTAGGAGAGACCCAGTACTTC
CASSQGVGETQYF
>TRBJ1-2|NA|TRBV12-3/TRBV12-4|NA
TGTGCCAGCAGCCTCCTCAGATCTATTAGCTATGGCTACACCTTC
CASSLLRSISYGYTF
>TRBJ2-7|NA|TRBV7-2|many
TGTGCCAGCAGCCTCCTTACTCGAAGTCGGGAGCAGTACTTC
CASSLLTRSREQYF
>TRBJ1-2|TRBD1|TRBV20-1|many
TGCAGTGGTGTAGGACAGGGTGGCTATGGCTACACCTTC
CSGVGQGGYGYTF
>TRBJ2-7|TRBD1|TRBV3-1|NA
TGTGCCAGCAGCCGCTTACCGGGACAGACCCTATCCTACGAGCAGTACTTC
CASSRLPGQTLSYEQYF
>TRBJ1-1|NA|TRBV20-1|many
TGCAGTGCTAGACAGAGAAACACTGAAGCTTTCTTT
CSARQRNTEAFF
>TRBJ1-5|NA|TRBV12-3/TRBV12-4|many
TGTGCCAGCCGTACTTCGGGCAATCAGCCCCAGCATTTT
CASRTSGNQPQHF
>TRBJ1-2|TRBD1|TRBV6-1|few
TGTGCCAGCAGTATAAGACAGGGAAGCAGTGGCTACACCTTC
CASSIRQGSSGYTF
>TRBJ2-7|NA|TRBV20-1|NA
TGCAGTGCCAAGGACACCACCTACGAGCAGTACTTC
CSAKDTTYEQYF
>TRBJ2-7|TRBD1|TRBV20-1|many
TGCAGCGCAAGACAGGGCTACGAGCAGTACTTC
CSARQGYEQYF
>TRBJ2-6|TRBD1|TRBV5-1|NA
TGCGCCAGCAGCTTCGAGACAGGGGGCGCTGGGGCCAACGTCCTGACTTTC
CASSFETGGAGANVLTF
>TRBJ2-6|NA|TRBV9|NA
TGTGCCAGCAGCGTCCGGGACACCTCTGGGGCCAACGTCCTGACTTTC
CASSVRDTSGANVLTF
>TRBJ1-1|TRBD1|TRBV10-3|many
TGTGCCATCAGTGTTGCAGGGGGAGAGCCCAACACTGAAGCTTTCTTT
CAISVAGGEPNTEAFF
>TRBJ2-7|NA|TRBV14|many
TGTGCCAGCAGCCAGGCCCGGGGTGCTACGGAGCAGTACTTC
CASSQARGATEQYF
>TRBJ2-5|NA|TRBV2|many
TGTGCCAGCGGTAGACAAGTACCACAAGAGACCCAGTACTTC
CASGRQVPQETQYF
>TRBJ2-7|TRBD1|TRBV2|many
TGTGCCAGCAAAAGTGACAGGGTCGCCTACGAGCAGTACTTC
CASKSDRVAYEQYF
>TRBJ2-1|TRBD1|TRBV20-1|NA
TGCAGTGCACGGACAGGGCTGGCCTACAATGAGCAGTTCTTC
CSARTGLAYNEQFF
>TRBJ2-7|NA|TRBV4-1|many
TGCGCCAGCAGCCAGCCAGGACAAAAAGGCATTTCCGAGCAGTACTTC
CASSQPGQKGISEQYF
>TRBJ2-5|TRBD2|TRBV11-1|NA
TGCGCCAGCAGCAGGGGACTAGCGGGAGTCCCCTCACAAGAGACCCAGTACTTC
CASSRGLAGVPSQETQYF